This TCR beta chain was recovered during a study of T cell responses to AZD1222 COVID-19 vaccine. Germline V gene lookup returns CDR1 SGHDT and CDR2 YYEEEE. The V and J ends lost 2 bases and 5 bases, in that order; junction bases with no gene match: 5. The CDR3 has 14 residues. Assay used: immunoSEQ multiplex PCR; TCRdb lists only in-frame clones, some missing. This table has about 110,000 clones, around nine tenths appearing once. This specimen consisted of peripheral blood, obtained on day 0 of MenACWY control vaccination. This rearrangement joins TRBV5-6 to TRBJ2-7; 9 nucleotides align to TRBD1. This clonotype originated in an adult in good health. This chain's CDR3 is CASSLQGAIHEQYF. Here the CDR3 DNA reads TGTGCCAGCAGCTTACAGGGGGCGATCCACGAGCAGTACTTC.